These T cell receptor beta chains were read from a single sample in a study of T-cell reconstitution after alpha-beta-depleted transplantation in children. Via MiXCR, TCRdb re-called the PCR reads, giving one row per CDR3 protein. The data contain under 750,000 distinct CDR3 sequences, 23% of them seen just once; the ten biggest clones take up roughly 14%. The specimen comprised PBMCs, mostly from graft donor cells, sampled 360 days after TCRalphabeta/CD19-depleted stem cell transplant. The receptors derive from a boy less than two years old who had a stem cell transplant for acute myeloid leukemia, so the T cells may come from the graft donor. Both conserved end residues are part of each CDR3. Fields, in order: clone size, D gene, V gene, J gene, CDR3 protein, CDR3 DNA. The D gene is left open where the match is weak. Clone size is given for some rows only: seen once, a few or many times, or a class if the clone is expanded.

size: -; D: -; V: TRBV6-5; J: TRBJ2-2; CDR3: CASTYAEPNTGELFF; DNA: TGTGCCAGCACTTACGCAGAACCGAACACCGGGGAGCTGTTTTTT
size: many; D: -; V: TRBV29-1; J: TRBJ2-5; CDR3: CSADGGPEGTQYF; DNA: TGCAGCGCGGACGGGGGCCCGGAGGGGACCCAGTACTTC
size: many; D: TRBD2; V: TRBV7-2; J: TRBJ2-2; CDR3: CASSLGAGGTGELFF; DNA: TGTGCCAGCAGCTTAGGGGCGGGGGGCACCGGGGAGCTGTTTTTT
size: many; D: TRBD1; V: TRBV12-3/TRBV12-4; J: TRBJ2-1; CDR3: CASTVQGAAYNEQFF; DNA: TGTGCCAGCACTGTACAGGGGGCGGCCTACAATGAGCAGTTCTTC
size: -; D: -; V: TRBV24-1; J: TRBJ1-1; CDR3: CATSEYSGKGAFF; DNA: TGTGCCACCAGTGAGTATTCCGGGAAGGGAGCTTTCTTT
size: many; D: -; V: TRBV7-9; J: TRBJ1-1; CDR3: CASSLGDIEAFF; DNA: TGTGCCAGCAGCTTGGGGGACATTGAAGCTTTCTTT
size: -; D: -; V: TRBV4-3; J: TRBJ1-1; CDR3: CASSQGSTGKGTEAFF; DNA: TGCGCCAGCAGCCAAGGGTCAACAGGAAAGGGCACTGAAGCTTTCTTT
size: many; D: -; V: TRBV15; J: TRBJ2-3; CDR3: CATSRALGLGSGTDTQYF; DNA: TGTGCCACCAGCAGAGCTCTAGGGCTGGGGAGCGGGACAGATACGCAGTATTTT
size: -; D: -; V: TRBV5-5; J: TRBJ2-3; CDR3: CASSLNLALGDTQYF; DNA: TGTGCCAGCAGCTTAAATCTAGCGTTAGGAGATACGCAGTATTTT
size: many; D: -; V: TRBV3-1; J: TRBJ2-2; CDR3: CASSQNFRYTGELFF; DNA: TGTGCCAGCAGCCAAAACTTTCGATACACCGGGGAGCTGTTTTTT
size: -; D: -; V: TRBV7-2; J: TRBJ1-2; CDR3: CASSLGGYGYGYTF; DNA: TGTGCCAGCAGCTTAGGAGGGTATGGGTATGGCTACACCTTC
size: few; D: -; V: TRBV20-1; J: TRBJ1-4; CDR3: CSARLSSTNEKLFF; DNA: TGCAGTGCTCGCCTCTCCTCAACTAATGAAAAACTGTTTTTT
size: few; D: -; V: TRBV6-1; J: TRBJ2-6; CDR3: CASSPRLGRESSGANVLTF; DNA: TGTGCCAGCAGTCCCAGGCTAGGACGGGAGAGCTCTGGGGCCAACGTCCTGACTTTC
size: many; D: -; V: TRBV20-1; J: TRBJ2-1; CDR3: CSARWGGLYNEQFF; DNA: TGCAGTGCTAGGTGGGGGGGCCTCTACAATGAGCAGTTCTTC
size: many; D: -; V: TRBV20-1; J: TRBJ2-2; CDR3: CSARDRGDGELFF; DNA: TGCAGTGCTAGAGATCGTGGGGACGGGGAGCTGTTTTTT
size: many; D: TRBD1; V: TRBV6-5; J: TRBJ1-5; CDR3: CASRDRVNQPQHF; DNA: TGTGCCAGCCGGGACAGGGTCAATCAGCCCCAGCATTTT
size: few; D: -; V: TRBV18; J: TRBJ2-1; CDR3: CASSPGTPHSYNEQFF; DNA: TGTGCCAGCTCACCGGGGACGCCACACTCCTACAATGAGCAGTTCTTC
size: many; D: -; V: TRBV28; J: TRBJ2-2; CDR3: CASSFGAPETGELFF; DNA: TGTGCCAGCAGTTTCGGGGCCCCGGAAACCGGGGAGCTGTTTTTT
size: -; D: -; V: TRBV29-1; J: TRBJ2-5; CDR3: CSVSYWGWNKETQYF; DNA: TGCAGCGTTTCTTATTGGGGGTGGAATAAAGAGACCCAGTACTTC
size: -; D: -; V: TRBV6-1; J: TRBJ1-3; CDR3: CASSLRAWGGNTIYF; DNA: TGTGCCAGCAGTCTCCGGGCCTGGGGAGGAAACACCATATATTTT
size: many; D: -; V: TRBV12-3/TRBV12-4; J: TRBJ2-5; CDR3: CASSFASVMETQYF; DNA: TGTGCCAGCAGTTTTGCGAGCGTCATGGAGACCCAGTACTTC
size: many; D: -; V: TRBV20-1; J: TRBJ2-2; CDR3: CSATGQTNTGELFF; DNA: TGCAGTGCTACTGGACAGACGAACACCGGGGAGCTGTTTTTT
size: many; D: -; V: TRBV3-1; J: TRBJ1-1; CDR3: CASSQDAGIGTEAFF; DNA: TGTGCCAGCAGCCAAGATGCTGGGATAGGCACTGAAGCTTTCTTT
size: once; D: TRBD2; V: TRBV7-6; J: TRBJ2-5; CDR3: CASSQTGTRETQYF; DNA: TGTGCCAGCAGCCAGACCGGGACTAGAGAGACCCAGTACTTC
size: -; D: TRBD2; V: TRBV4-2; J: TRBJ2-2; CDR3: CASSQDVAGTSTGELFF; DNA: TGTGCCAGCAGCCAAGATGTAGCGGGTACGTCCACCGGGGAGCTGTTTTTT
size: few; D: TRBD1; V: TRBV24-1; J: TRBJ2-5; CDR3: CATRGQGLETQYF; DNA: TGTGCCACCCGAGGACAGGGCCTAGAGACCCAGTACTTC
size: many; D: -; V: TRBV12-3/TRBV12-4; J: TRBJ1-5; CDR3: CASSPHNQPQHF; DNA: TGTGCCAGCAGCCCCCACAATCAGCCCCAGCATTTT
size: many; D: -; V: TRBV25-1; J: TRBJ2-2; CDR3: CASSEGIAGELFF; DNA: TGTGCCAGCAGTGAGGGAATTGCCGGGGAGCTGTTTTTT
size: many; D: -; V: TRBV20-1; J: TRBJ2-1; CDR3: CSANPTPGEEQFF; DNA: TGCAGTGCCAACCCCACTCCGGGGGAAGAGCAGTTCTTC
size: many; D: -; V: TRBV4-3; J: TRBJ2-7; CDR3: CASSQSSLADEQYF; DNA: TGCGCCAGCAGCCAAAGTAGTCTTGCGGATGAGCAGTACTTC
size: -; D: TRBD2; V: TRBV7-9; J: TRBJ2-1; CDR3: CASSSGTSGGNNEQFF; DNA: TGTGCCAGCAGCTCAGGGACTAGCGGGGGGAACAATGAGCAGTTCTTC
size: -; D: TRBD1; V: TRBV12-3/TRBV12-4; J: TRBJ2-1; CDR3: CASSFQRTGKNEQFF; DNA: TGTGCCAGCAGTTTTCAGCGGACAGGGAAAAATGAGCAGTTCTTC
size: many; D: -; V: TRBV15; J: TRBJ2-1; CDR3: CATSRESGPSNEQFF; DNA: TGTGCCACCAGCAGAGAGAGCGGGCCTAGCAATGAGCAGTTCTTC
size: many; D: -; V: TRBV20-1; J: TRBJ2-7; CDR3: CSARGPLNYEQYF; DNA: TGCAGTGCTAGGGGTCCGTTAAACTACGAGCAGTACTTC
size: many; D: -; V: TRBV10-3; J: TRBJ1-5; CDR3: CAISESSGGNQPQHF; DNA: TGTGCCATCAGTGAGTCGTCAGGGGGCAATCAGCCCCAGCATTTT
size: many; D: -; V: TRBV5-1; J: TRBJ2-1; CDR3: CASSLEYNEQFF; DNA: TGTGCCAGCAGCTTAGAATACAATGAGCAGTTCTTC
size: many; D: -; V: TRBV7-9; J: TRBJ2-1; CDR3: CASSLVTGHEQFF; DNA: TGTGCCAGCAGCTTAGTCACAGGGCATGAGCAGTTCTTC
size: -; D: TRBD2; V: TRBV6-2/TRBV6-3; J: TRBJ2-3; CDR3: CASSYNRAGGQDTQYF; DNA: TGTGCCAGCAGTTACAATCGAGCGGGGGGGCAAGATACGCAGTATTTT
size: -; D: TRBD1; V: TRBV6-5; J: TRBJ1-1; CDR3: CASSYRGQGITEAFF; DNA: TGTGCCAGCAGTTACCGAGGACAGGGTATAACTGAAGCTTTCTTT
size: -; D: TRBD2; V: TRBV7-2; J: TRBJ2-2; CDR3: CASSLALGLVVTGELFF; DNA: TGTGCCAGCAGCTTAGCGTTGGGACTAGTCGTCACCGGGGAGCTGTTTTTT
size: many; D: TRBD2; V: TRBV6-1; J: TRBJ2-2; CDR3: CASSLQGLDGTGELFF; DNA: TGTGCCAGCAGCCTGCAAGGACTAGATGGCACCGGGGAGCTGTTTTTT
size: few; D: -; V: TRBV5-6; J: TRBJ2-1; CDR3: CASSSDPDEQFF; DNA: TGTGCCAGCAGCTCTGACCCAGATGAGCAGTTCTTC
size: many; D: -; V: TRBV19; J: TRBJ2-1; CDR3: CASGYVGEQFF; DNA: TGTGCCAGTGGGTATGTAGGTGAGCAGTTCTTC
size: -; D: -; V: TRBV27; J: TRBJ2-2; CDR3: CASSSNRLRGTGELFF; DNA: TGTGCCAGCAGTTCGAACAGGCTCCGGGGCACCGGGGAGCTGTTTTTT
size: many; D: -; V: TRBV7-3; J: TRBJ2-5; CDR3: CASSSSILETQYF; DNA: TGTGCCAGCAGCTCTTCGATTCTGGAGACCCAGTACTTC
size: -; D: TRBD1; V: TRBV4-1; J: TRBJ2-2; CDR3: CASSSTGDHGELFF; DNA: TGCGCCAGCAGCTCTACAGGGGATCACGGGGAGCTGTTTTTT
size: few; D: -; V: TRBV4-3; J: TRBJ2-3; CDR3: CASRLAQMEADTQYF; DNA: TGCGCCAGCAGATTAGCGCAGATGGAGGCAGATACGCAGTATTTT
size: -; D: -; V: TRBV27; J: TRBJ2-7; CDR3: CASSLNFLSRTYEQYF; DNA: TGTGCCAGCAGTTTAAATTTCTTATCCCGTACCTACGAGCAGTACTTC
size: -; D: TRBD1; V: TRBV5-4; J: TRBJ2-6; CDR3: CASSLALTGVGSGANVLTF; DNA: TGTGCCAGCAGCTTGGCCCTCACAGGGGTAGGCTCTGGGGCCAACGTCCTGACTTTC
size: few; D: -; V: TRBV29-1; J: TRBJ2-5; CDR3: CSVESQEQETQYF; DNA: TGCAGCGTTGAAAGTCAGGAGCAAGAGACCCAGTACTTC
size: many; D: TRBD1; V: TRBV24-1; J: TRBJ2-7; CDR3: CATPRIHGTVSYEQYF; DNA: TGTGCCACCCCCCGCATCCACGGGACAGTCTCCTACGAGCAGTACTTC
size: -; D: -; V: TRBV6-1; J: TRBJ2-7; CDR3: CASSTTPTYEQYF; DNA: TGTGCCAGCTCGACAACCCCTACCTACGAGCAGTACTTC
size: -; D: -; V: TRBV4-1; J: TRBJ1-1; CDR3: CASSQEGVMNTEAFF; DNA: TGCGCCAGCAGCCAAGAGGGGGTTATGAACACTGAAGCTTTCTTT
size: few; D: -; V: TRBV18; J: TRBJ2-1; CDR3: CASSPGGTVFNEQFF; DNA: TGTGCCAGCTCACCAGGGGGGACAGTCTTCAATGAGCAGTTCTTC
size: few; D: -; V: TRBV20-1; J: TRBJ2-3; CDR3: CSARGSGAGAPSTDTQYF; DNA: TGCAGTGCTAGAGGGTCAGGGGCGGGGGCGCCTAGCACAGATACGCAGTATTTT
size: few; D: -; V: TRBV5-4; J: TRBJ2-7; CDR3: CASSIPRGPIYEQYF; DNA: TGTGCCAGCAGCATCCCCCGGGGGCCGATCTACGAGCAGTACTTC
size: many; D: -; V: TRBV7-2; J: TRBJ2-2; CDR3: CASSEGTFTGELFF; DNA: TGTGCCAGCAGCGAGGGGACGTTCACCGGGGAGCTGTTTTTT